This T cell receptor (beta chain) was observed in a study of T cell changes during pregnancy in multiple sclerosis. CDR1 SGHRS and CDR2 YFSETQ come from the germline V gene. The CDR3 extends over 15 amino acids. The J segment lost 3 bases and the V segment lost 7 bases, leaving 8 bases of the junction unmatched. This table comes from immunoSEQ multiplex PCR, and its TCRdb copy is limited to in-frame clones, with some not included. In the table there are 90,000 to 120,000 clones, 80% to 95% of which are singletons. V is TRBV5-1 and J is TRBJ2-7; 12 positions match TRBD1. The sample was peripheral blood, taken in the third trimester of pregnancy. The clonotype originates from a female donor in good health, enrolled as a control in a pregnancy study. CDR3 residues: CASGPGQGAGYEQYF. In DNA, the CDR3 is TGCGCCAGCGGTCCGGGACAGGGGGCGGGCTACGAGCAGTACTTC.